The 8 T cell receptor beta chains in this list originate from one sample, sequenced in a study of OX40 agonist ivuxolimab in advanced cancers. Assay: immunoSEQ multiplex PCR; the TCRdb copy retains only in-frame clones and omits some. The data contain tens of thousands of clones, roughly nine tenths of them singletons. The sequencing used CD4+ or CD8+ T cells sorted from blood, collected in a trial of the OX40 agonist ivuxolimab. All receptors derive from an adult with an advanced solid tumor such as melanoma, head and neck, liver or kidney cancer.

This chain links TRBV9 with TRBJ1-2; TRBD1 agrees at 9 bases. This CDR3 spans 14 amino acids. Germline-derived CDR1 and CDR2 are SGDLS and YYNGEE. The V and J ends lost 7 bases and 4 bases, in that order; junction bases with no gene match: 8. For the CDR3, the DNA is TGTGCCAGCGGAGGGGGACAGGGCCTCTATGGCTACACCTTC. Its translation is CASGGGQGLYGYTF.

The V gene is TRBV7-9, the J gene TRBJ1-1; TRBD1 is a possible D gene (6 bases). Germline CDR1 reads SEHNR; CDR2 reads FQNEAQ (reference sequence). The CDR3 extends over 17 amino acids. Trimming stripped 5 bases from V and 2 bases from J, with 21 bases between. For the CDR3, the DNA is TGTGCCAGCAGCCGTGCCGAAAGGGGGGAGGGAAACACTGAAGCTTTCTTT. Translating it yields CASSRAERGEGNTEAFF.

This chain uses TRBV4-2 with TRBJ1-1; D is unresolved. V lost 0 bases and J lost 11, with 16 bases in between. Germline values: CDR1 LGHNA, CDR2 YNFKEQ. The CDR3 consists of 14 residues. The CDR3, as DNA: TGTGCCAGCAGCCAAGATAGCCCTGGGGTTGGGGCTTTCTTT. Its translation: CASSQDSPGVGAFF.

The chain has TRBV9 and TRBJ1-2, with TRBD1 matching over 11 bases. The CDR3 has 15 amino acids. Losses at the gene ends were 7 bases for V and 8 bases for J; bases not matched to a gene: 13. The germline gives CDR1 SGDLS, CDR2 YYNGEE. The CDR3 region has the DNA TGTGCCAGCGGAGGGAGGGGACAGGGGGTGGAAGGCTACACCTTC. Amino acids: CASGGRGQGVEGYTF. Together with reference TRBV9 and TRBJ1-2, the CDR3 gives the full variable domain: DSGVTQTPKHLITATGQRVTLRCSPRSGDLSVYWYQQSLDQGLQFLIQYYNGEERAKGNILERFSAQQFPDLHSELNLSSLELGDSALYFCASGGRGQGVEGYTFGSGTRLTVV.

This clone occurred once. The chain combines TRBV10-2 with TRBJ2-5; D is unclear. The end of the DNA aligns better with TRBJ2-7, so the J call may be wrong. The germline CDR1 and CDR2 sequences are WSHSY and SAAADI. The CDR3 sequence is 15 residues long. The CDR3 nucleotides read TGCGCCAGTCGCCCCAAAACGGCCTGGAACTACGAGCAGTACTTC. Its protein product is CASRPKTAWNYEQYF.

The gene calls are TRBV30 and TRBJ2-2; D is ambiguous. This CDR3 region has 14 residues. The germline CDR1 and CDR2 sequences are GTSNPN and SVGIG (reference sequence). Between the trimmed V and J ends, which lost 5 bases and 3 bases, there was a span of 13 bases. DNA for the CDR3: TGTGCCTGGCGAGGACCACCCCACACCGGGGAGCTGTTTTTT. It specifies CAWRGPPHTGELFF.

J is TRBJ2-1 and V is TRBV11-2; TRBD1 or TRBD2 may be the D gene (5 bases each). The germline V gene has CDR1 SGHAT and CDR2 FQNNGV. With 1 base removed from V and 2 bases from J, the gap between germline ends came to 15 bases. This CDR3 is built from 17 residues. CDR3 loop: CASSLGPGPSTYNEQFF. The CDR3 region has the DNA TGTGCCAGCAGCTTAGGCCCGGGACCCTCGACCTACAATGAGCAGTTCTTC.

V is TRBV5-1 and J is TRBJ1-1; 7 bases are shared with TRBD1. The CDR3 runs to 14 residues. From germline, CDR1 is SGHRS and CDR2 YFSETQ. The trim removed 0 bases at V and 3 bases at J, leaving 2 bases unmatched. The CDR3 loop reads CASSLGRGDTEAFF. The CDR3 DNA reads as TGCGCCAGCAGCTTGGGCAGGGGGGACACTGAAGCTTTCTTT.